This paragraph covers one T cell receptor beta chain sequence. Its specificity is unknown. From the multiplex PCR reads, TCRdb called clonotypes with MiXCR, one entry per CDR3 protein. This table has 180,000 or so distinct CDR3 sequences, 30% to 40% appearing once. Germline CDR1 SNHLY, CDR2 FYNNEI. The CDR3 spans 14 residues. The V gene lost 0 bases and the J gene lost 4 bases, with 9 bases spanning the gap. The sample is drawn from a study of breast tumors, draining lymph nodes, adjacent tissues. Axillary draining lymph nodes of breast cancer patients supplied the node samples. Study conclusions and caveats: Tumors had less TCR diversity than lymph nodes, more than nontumor tissue. Tumor and nontumor repertoires were significantly more similar in luminal-like than in basal-like breast cancer. The data were judged consistent with most tumor T cells coming from lymph node and expanding in tumor.

Sequencing was carried out using axillary lymph node tissue. This clonotype was sampled from a female donor with breast cancer. Some clones in this sample may be carry-over from other donors' samples. The J gene is TRBJ2-5, the V gene TRBV2; possibly TRBD2 for D (5 bases). The CDR3 DNA reads TGTGCCAGCAGTGAAGCGAGGGCCGGAGAGACCCAGTACTTC. Its translation is CASSEARAGETQYF.